This TCR beta chain was retrieved from a study of T cell repertoires in cytomegalovirus infection. About the study: An indication of both CMV infection and matching HLA type came from public TCR beta signatures.

V lost 3 bases, J lost 5 bases, and 14 bases lay in between. This CDR3 spans 15 amino acids. Looked up from germline, CDR1 is SEHNR and CDR2 is FQNEAQ (reference sequence). The study's findings and limits: Cumulative frequency (of public TCR beta family members) identified carriers of CMV plus the relevant HLA. Across the ex vivo response, the dominant clonotypes were HLA-C-restricted CMV-specific TCR beta clonotypes.

This clonotype appeared many times. Its target is unknown. MiXCR, run by TCRdb on the reads, gives a single entry per CDR3 protein. This table holds roughly 7,900 distinct CDR3 sequences, 55% found once. This chain links TRBV7-9 with TRBJ2-1, with D perhaps matching TRBD2 (6 bases). The sequence was obtained from a human donor in good health (CMV status not recorded). Some clones in this sample may be carry-over from other donors' samples. Sequenced material: PBMCs, sequenced either directly or after in vitro stimulation (not recorded which). Here the CDR3 reads CASSFRDFGHNEQFF. The CDR3 nucleotides are TGTGCCAGCAGCTTCCGGGACTTCGGCCACAATGAGCAGTTCTTC.